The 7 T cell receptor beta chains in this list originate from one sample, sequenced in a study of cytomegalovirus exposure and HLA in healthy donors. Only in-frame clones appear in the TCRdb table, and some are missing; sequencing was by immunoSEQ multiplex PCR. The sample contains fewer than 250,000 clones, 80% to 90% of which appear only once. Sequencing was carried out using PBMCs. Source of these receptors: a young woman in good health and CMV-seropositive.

CDR3 bases: TGTGCCAGCAGTTTGAGGGCCCCCGCGGGGTTAGCGGGAGGAGGCGAGCAGTTCTTC. Protein product: CASSLRAPAGLAGGGEQFF. The chain recombines TRBV27 with TRBJ2-1; 10 nucleotides align to TRBD2. J was trimmed by 10 bases and V by 3 bases; bases with no gene match: 21. The germline CDR1 and CDR2 sequences are MNHEY and SMNVEV (reference sequence). The CDR3 sequence is 19 residues long.

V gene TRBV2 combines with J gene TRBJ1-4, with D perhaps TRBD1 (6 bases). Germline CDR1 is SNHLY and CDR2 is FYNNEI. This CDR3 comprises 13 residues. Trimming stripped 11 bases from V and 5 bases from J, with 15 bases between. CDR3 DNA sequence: TGTGCCGGGACACGGGGTTTAAATGAAAAACTGTTTTTT. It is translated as CAGTRGLNEKLFF.

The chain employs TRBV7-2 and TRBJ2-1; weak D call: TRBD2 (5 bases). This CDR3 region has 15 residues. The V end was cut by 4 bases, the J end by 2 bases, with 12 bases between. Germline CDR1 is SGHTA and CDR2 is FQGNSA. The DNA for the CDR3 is TGTGCCAGCAGCTCATCTAGCATTACCTACAATGAGCAGTTCTTC. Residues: CASSSSSITYNEQFF.

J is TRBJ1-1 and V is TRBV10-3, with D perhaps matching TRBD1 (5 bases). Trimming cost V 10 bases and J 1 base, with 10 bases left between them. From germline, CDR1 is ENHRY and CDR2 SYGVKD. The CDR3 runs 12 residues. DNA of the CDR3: TGTGCCACCGGACACCGGAACACTGAAGCTTTCTTT. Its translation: CATGHRNTEAFF.

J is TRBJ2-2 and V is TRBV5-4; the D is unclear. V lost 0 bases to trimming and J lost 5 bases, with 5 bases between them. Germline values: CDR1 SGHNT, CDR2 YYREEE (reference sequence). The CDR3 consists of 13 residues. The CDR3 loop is CASSLVLTGELFF. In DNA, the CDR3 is TGTGCCAGCAGCTTGGTCTTGACCGGGGAGCTGTTTTTT.

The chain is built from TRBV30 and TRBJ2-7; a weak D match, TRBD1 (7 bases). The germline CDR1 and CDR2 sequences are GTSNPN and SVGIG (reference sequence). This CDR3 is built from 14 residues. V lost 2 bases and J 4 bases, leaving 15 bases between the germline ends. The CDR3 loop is CAWSLTGTGYEQYF. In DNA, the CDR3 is TGTGCCTGGAGTCTGACAGGGACTGGGTACGAGCAGTACTTC.

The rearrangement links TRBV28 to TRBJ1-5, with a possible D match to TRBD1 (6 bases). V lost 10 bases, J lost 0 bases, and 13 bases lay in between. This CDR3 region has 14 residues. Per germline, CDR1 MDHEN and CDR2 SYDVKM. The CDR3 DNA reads TGTGCCATCGAAAGGGGGGGTAGCAATCAGCCCCAGCATTTT. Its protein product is CAIERGGSNQPQHF.